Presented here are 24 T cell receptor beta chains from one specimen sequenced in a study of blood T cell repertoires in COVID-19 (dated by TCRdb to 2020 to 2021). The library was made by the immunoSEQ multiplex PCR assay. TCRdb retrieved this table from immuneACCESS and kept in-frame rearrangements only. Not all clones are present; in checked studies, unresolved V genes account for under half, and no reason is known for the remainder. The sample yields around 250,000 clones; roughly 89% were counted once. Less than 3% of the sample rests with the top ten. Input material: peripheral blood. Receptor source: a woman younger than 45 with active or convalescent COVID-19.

CDR3 nucleotide sequence: TGTGCCAGCGCGGGGACTAGCGGGGATAGGAGTGAGCAGTTCTTC. This translates into CASAGTSGDRSEQFF. V gene TRBV2 combines with J gene TRBJ2-1; TRBD2 matches at 13 bases. The germline CDR1 and CDR2 sequences are SNHLY and FYNNEI. This CDR3 contains 15 residues. V lost 8 bases and J lost 9; bases outside the gene matches: 10.

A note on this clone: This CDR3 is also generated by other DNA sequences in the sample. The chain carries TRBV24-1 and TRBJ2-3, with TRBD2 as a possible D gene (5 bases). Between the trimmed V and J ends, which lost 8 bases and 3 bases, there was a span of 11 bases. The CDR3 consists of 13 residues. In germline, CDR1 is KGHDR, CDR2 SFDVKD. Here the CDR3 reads CATTGRGTDTQYF. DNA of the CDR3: TGTGCCACCACAGGCAGAGGGACAGATACGCAGTATTTT.

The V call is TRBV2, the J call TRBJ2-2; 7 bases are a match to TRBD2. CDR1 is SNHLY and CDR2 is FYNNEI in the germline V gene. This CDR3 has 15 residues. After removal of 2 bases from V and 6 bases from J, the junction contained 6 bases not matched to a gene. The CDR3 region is CASSERASGAGELFF. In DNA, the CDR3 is TGTGCCAGCAGTGAAAGGGCTAGCGGAGCCGGGGAGCTGTTTTTT. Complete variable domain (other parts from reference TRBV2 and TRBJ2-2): EPEVTQTPSHQVTQMGQEVILRCVPISNHLYFYWYRQILGQKVEFLVSFYNNEISEKSEIFDDQFSVERPDGSNFTLKIRSTKLEDSAMYFCASSERASGAGELFFGEGSRLTVL.

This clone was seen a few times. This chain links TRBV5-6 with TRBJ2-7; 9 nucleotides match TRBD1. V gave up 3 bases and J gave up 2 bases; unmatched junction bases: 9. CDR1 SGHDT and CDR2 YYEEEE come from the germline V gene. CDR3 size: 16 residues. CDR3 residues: CASSSFRDRAPYEQYF. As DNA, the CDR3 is TGTGCCAGCAGCTCCTTCCGGGACAGGGCACCCTACGAGCAGTACTTC.

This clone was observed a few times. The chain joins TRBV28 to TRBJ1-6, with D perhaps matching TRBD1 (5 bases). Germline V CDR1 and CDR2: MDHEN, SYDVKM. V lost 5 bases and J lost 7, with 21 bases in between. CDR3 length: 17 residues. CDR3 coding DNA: TGTGCCAGCAGTCGGGGGGGATGGGGCCTTACCAATTCACCCCTCCACTTT. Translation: CASSRGGWGLTNSPLHF.

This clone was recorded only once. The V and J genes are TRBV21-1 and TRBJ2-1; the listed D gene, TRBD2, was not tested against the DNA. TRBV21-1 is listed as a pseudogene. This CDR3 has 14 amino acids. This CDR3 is CASSKNNRGRGQFF. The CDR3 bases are TGTGCCAGCAGCAAAAATAACCGGGGTCGGGGGCAGTTCTTC.

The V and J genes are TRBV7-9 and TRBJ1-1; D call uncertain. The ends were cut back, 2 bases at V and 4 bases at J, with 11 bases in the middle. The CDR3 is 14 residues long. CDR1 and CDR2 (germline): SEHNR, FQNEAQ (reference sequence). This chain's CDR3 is CASSLSGTATEAFF. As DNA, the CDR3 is TGTGCCAGCAGCTTATCAGGAACGGCCACTGAAGCTTTCTTT.

The CDR3 region is CASSDWTSVPTQYF. In DNA, the CDR3 is TGTGCCAGCAGCGACTGGACTAGCGTTCCTACGCAGTATTTT. This chain joins TRBV7-2 and TRBJ2-3, with 9 nucleotides matching TRBD2. V shed 5 bases, J shed 8 bases, and the junction held 8 bases outside the gene matches. Per germline, CDR1 SGHTA and CDR2 FQGNSA. CDR3 length equals 14 residues.

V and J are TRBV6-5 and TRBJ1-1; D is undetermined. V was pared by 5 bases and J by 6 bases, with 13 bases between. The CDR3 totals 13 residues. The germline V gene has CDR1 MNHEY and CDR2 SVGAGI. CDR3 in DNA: TGTGCCAGCAGTCTCTCCCCGGGAGCTGAAGCTTTCTTT. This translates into CASSLSPGAEAFF.

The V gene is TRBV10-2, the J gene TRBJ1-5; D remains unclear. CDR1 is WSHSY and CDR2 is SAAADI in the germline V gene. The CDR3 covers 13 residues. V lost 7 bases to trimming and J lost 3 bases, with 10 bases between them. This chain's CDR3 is CASIGGFNQPQHF. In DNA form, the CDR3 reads TGCGCCAGCATAGGAGGGTTCAATCAGCCCCAGCATTTT.

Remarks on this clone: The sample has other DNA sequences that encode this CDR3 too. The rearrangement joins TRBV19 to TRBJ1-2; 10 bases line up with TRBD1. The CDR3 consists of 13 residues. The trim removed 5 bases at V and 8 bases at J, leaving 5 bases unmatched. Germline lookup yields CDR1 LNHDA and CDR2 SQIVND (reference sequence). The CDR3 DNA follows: TGTGCCAGTAGTCGGGACAGGGGATACGGCTACACCTTC. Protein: CASSRDRGYGYTF.

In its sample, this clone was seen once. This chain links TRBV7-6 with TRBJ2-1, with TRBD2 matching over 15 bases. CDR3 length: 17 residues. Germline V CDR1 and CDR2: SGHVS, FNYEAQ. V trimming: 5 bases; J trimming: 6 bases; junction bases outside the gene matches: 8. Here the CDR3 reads CASSPVVGLAGGNEQFF. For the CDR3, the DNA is TGTGCCAGCAGCCCCGTCGTGGGACTAGCGGGGGGCAATGAGCAGTTCTTC.

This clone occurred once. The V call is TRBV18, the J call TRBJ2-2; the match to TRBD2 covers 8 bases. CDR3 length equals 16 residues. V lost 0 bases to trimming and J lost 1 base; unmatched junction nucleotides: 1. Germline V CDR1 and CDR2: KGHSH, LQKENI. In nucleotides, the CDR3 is TGTGCCAGCTCACCACCAAGCGGGGGGAACACCGGGGAGCTGTTTTTT. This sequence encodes CASSPPSGGNTGELFF.

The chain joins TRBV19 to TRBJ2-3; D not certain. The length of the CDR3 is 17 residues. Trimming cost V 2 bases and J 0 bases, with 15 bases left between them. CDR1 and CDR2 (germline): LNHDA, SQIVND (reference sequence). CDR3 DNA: TGTGCCAGTAGTATATGGCTAGACCTCTCTAGCACAGATACGCAGTATTTT. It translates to CASSIWLDLSSTDTQYF.

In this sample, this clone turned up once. As DNA, the CDR3 is TGTGCCAGCAGTGAAAGGGGGTATGGCTACACCTTC. Its protein is CASSERGYGYTF. The chain uses TRBV6-1 and TRBJ1-2; possibly TRBD1 for D (6 bases). The germline V gene has CDR1 MNHNS and CDR2 SASEGT. The CDR3 covers 12 residues. V was cut by 2 bases and J by 5 bases, with 6 bases left in between.

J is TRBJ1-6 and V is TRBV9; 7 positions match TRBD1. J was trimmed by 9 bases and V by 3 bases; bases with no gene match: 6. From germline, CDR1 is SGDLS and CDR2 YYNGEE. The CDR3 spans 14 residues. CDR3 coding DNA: TGTGCCAGCAGCGCCCAGCAGGGGGGTTCACCCCTCCACTTT. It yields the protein CASSAQQGGSPLHF.

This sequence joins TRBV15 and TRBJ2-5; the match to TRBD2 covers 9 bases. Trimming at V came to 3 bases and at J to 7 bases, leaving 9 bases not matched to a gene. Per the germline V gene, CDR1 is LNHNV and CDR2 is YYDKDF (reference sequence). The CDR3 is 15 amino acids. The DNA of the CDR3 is TGTGCCACCAGCAGGTCGATGAGCGGGGGGTCGACCCAGTACTTC. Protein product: CATSRSMSGGSTQYF.

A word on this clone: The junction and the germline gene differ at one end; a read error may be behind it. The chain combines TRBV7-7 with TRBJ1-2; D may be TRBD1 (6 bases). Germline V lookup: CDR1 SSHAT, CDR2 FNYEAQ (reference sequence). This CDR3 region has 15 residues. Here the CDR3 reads CASSLVSQGSDGYTF. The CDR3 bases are TGTGCTAGCAGCTTAGTTTCTCAGGGGAGCGATGGCTACACCTTC.

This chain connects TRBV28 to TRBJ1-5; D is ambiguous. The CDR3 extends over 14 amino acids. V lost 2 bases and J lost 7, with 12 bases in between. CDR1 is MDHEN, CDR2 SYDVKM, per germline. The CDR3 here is CASSLKGGGQPQHF. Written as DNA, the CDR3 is TGTGCCAGCAGTTTAAAGGGAGGCGGGCAGCCCCAGCATTTT. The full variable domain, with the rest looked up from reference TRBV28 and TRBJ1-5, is DVKVTQSSRYLVKRTGEKVFLECVQDMDHENMFWYRQDPGLGLRLIYFSYDVKMKEKGDIPEGYSVSREKKERFSLILESASTNQTSMYLCASSLKGGGQPQHFGDGTRLSIL.

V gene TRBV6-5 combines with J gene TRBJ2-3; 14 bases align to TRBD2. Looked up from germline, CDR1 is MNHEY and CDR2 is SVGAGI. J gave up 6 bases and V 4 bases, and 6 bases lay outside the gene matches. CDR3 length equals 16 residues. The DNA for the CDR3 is TGTGCCAGCAGTTCCGGGACTAGCGGGGGACGGGATACGCAGTATTTT. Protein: CASSSGTSGGRDTQYF.

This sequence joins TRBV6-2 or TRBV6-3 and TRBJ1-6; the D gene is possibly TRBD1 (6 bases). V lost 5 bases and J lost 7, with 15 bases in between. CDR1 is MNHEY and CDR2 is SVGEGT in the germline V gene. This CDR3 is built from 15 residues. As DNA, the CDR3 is TGTGCCAGCAGTGTGCAGGGGCTCTCGAATTCACCCCTCCACTTT. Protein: CASSVQGLSNSPLHF.

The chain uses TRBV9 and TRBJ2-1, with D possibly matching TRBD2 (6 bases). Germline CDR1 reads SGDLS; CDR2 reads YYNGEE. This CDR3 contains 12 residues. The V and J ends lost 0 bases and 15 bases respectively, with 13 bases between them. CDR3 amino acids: CASSVGPGEVFF. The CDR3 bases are TGTGCCAGCAGCGTAGGCCCGGGGGAGGTGTTCTTC.

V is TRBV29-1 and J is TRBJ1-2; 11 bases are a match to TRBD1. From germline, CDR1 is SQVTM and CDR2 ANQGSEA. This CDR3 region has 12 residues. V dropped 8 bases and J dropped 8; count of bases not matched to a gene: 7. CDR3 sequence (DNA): TGCAGCACCGGACAGGGGGCTGAAGGCTACACCTTC. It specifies CSTGQGAEGYTF.

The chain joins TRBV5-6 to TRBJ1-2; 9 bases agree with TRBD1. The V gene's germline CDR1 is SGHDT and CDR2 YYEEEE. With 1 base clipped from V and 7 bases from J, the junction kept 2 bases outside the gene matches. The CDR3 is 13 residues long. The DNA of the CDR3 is TGTGCCAGCAGCTTGCGGGGACAGGGTGGCTACACCTTC. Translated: CASSLRGQGGYTF.